This T cell receptor beta chain comes out of a study of beta chain features in type 1 diabetes. Across the whole study: No age, gender or cell yield differences were seen between patients and healthy donors.

V was clipped by 0 bases and J by 11 bases, with 8 bases between them. Germline CDR1 reads SEHNR; CDR2 reads FQNEAQ (reference sequence). The CDR3 length is 12 residues. For this clone: Its target is unknown.

Findings of the study overall: Within patients, naive, central memory and Treg TCRB repertoires seemed more similar than within healthy donors. A potential PCR bias toward shorter templates would be equal in patient and control samples.

The collection from each donor was one heparinised blood draw averaging about 116 mL. Every isolated RNA sample was fully reverse transcribed, so sequencing captured expressed TCRB transcripts. The data were produced by immunoSEQ multiplex PCR, yet TCRdb's version contains in-frame clones alone and is incomplete. The sample lists 200,000 to 300,000 clones, around 68% seen once, with 0.053% in the top ten. The V gene is TRBV7-9, the J gene TRBJ2-1; no clear D. The receptor's source is a man in his thirties or forties in good health. Sequenced material: naive CD4+ T cells from blood. The CDR3 sequence is CASSLAAAQQFF. The DNA for the CDR3 is TGTGCCAGCAGCTTAGCGGCAGCGCAGCAGTTCTTC.